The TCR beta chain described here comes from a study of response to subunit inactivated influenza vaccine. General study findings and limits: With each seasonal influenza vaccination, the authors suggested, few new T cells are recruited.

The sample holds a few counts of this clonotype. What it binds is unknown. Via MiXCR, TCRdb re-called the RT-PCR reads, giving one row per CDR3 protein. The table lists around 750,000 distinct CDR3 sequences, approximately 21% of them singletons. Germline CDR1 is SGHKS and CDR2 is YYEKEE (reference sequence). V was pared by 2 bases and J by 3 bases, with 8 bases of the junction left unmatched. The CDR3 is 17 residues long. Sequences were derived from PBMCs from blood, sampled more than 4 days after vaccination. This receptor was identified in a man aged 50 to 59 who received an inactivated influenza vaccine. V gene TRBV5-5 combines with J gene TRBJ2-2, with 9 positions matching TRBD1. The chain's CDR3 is CASSLRTGEWYTGELFF. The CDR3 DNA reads TGTGCCAGCAGCTTAAGGACAGGGGAGTGGTACACCGGGGAGCTGTTTTTT.